The 21 T cell receptor beta chains listed next were all sequenced from one sample in a study of blood T cell repertoires in COVID-19. Only in-frame clones appear in the TCRdb table, and some are missing; sequencing was by immunoSEQ multiplex PCR. The data show 100,000 or so clones, approximately 78% seen once. Sequencing was performed on peripheral blood. The receptor source for this set is a man aged 60-69 years with active or convalescent COVID-19.

The chain uses TRBV7-2 and TRBJ1-6, with D possibly being TRBD1 (5 bases). Trimming left V 5 bases short and J 7 bases short, with 18 bases between. Germline assignment: CDR1 SGHTA and CDR2 FQGNSA. The CDR3 length is 16 residues. The CDR3 DNA sequence: TGTGCCAGCAGCCCCTTTGGCCAGGGCGGAAATTCACCCCTCCACTTT. This gives the protein CASSPFGQGGNSPLHF. Drawing the rest from reference TRBV7-2 and TRBJ1-6, the complete variable domain is GAGVSQSPSNKVTEKGKDVELRCDPISGHTALYWYRQSLGQGLEFLIYFQGNSAPDKSGLPSDRFSAERTGGSVSTLTIQRTQQEDSAVYLCASSPFGQGGNSPLHFGNGTRLTVT.

This clone was seen more than once but under ten times. The chain recombines TRBV18 with TRBJ2-5, with D uncertain. In germline, CDR1 is KGHSH, CDR2 LQKENI. This CDR3 is 13 amino acids long. V lost 3 bases and J lost 3, with 8 bases in between. CDR3 residues: CASSPTEKETQYF. In DNA, the CDR3 is TGTGCCAGCTCACCCACAGAGAAAGAGACCCAGTACTTC.

The chain couples TRBV23-1 to TRBJ2-1, with 15 bases that match TRBD2. TRBV23-1 is annotated as an ORF whose role is uncertain. The junction had 4 bases not matched to a gene; V was cut back by 4 bases and J by 6 bases. The CDR3 length is 16 residues. Here the CDR3 DNA reads TGCGCCAGCAGTCGGACTAGCGGGAGGGCCTCCAATGAGCAGTTCTTC. It yields the protein CASSRTSGRASNEQFF.

The V call is TRBV6-5, the J call TRBJ2-2; TRBD1 agrees at 7 bases. CDR3 size: 13 residues. V lost 11 bases, J lost 3 bases, and 6 bases stayed unmatched. The germline CDR1 and CDR2 sequences are MNHEY and SVGAGI. The CDR3 loop reads CAGWDSHTGELFF. CDR3 nucleotides: TGTGCCGGGTGGGACAGTCACACCGGGGAGCTGTTTTTT.

CDR3 loop: CASSLRGDTLGEQFF. The CDR3 nucleotides read TGTGCCAGCAGCTTAAGGGGGGATACTTTGGGTGAGCAGTTCTTC. The chain joins TRBV7-3 to TRBJ2-1; D is possibly TRBD2 (6 bases). The length of the CDR3 is 15 residues. The V end lost 1 base, the J end lost 9 bases, and 16 bases lay between the germline ends. Germline V gene sequence: CDR1 SGHTA, CDR2 FQGTGA. The whole variable domain, remainder taken from reference TRBV7-3 and TRBJ2-1, is GAGVSQTPSNKVTEKGKYVELRCDPISGHTALYWYRQSLGQGPEFLIYFQGTGAADDSGLPNDRFFAVRPEGSVSTLKIQRTERGDSAVYLCASSLRGDTLGEQFFGPGTRLTVL.

As concerns this clone: The same CDR3 is also encoded by other DNA sequences in this sample. The J gene is TRBJ1-3, the V gene TRBV27, with 7 positions matching TRBD1. V shed 6 bases and J 0 bases; nucleotides not matched to a gene: 5. The CDR3 runs 15 residues. Germline assignment: CDR1 MNHEY and CDR2 SMNVEV (reference sequence). As DNA, the CDR3 is TGTGCCAGCAGCCGAGGGGGCAGCTCTGGAAACACCATATATTTT. It yields the protein CASSRGGSSGNTIYF.

The rearrangement links TRBV18 to TRBJ1-1; 10 bases are a match to TRBD1. The CDR3 extends over 13 amino acids. V dropped 3 bases and J dropped 8; count of bases not matched to a gene: 3. CDR1 KGHSH and CDR2 LQKENI come from the germline V gene. CDR3 sequence reads: CASSPGTGDEAFF. CDR3 coding DNA: TGTGCCAGCTCACCCGGGACAGGGGACGAAGCTTTCTTT. Together with reference TRBV18 and TRBJ1-1, the CDR3 gives the full variable domain: NAGVMQNPRHLVRRRGQEARLRCSPMKGHSHVYWYRQLPEEGLKFMVYLQKENIIDESGMPKERFSAEFPKEGPSILRIQQVVRGDSAAYFCASSPGTGDEAFFGQGTRLTVV.

The chain uses TRBV6-5 and TRBJ1-6; tentatively, D is TRBD1 (6 bases). V was pared by 11 bases and J by 3 bases, with 11 bases between. Germline CDR1 is MNHEY and CDR2 is SVGAGI. This CDR3 contains 13 residues. This CDR3 reads CAAGTLYNSPLHF. Written as DNA, the CDR3 is TGTGCCGCCGGGACACTCTATAATTCACCCCTCCACTTT.

The chain recombines TRBV4-1 with TRBJ2-7; 7 bases agree with TRBD1. V was pared by 4 bases and J by 4 bases, with 7 bases of the junction left unmatched. Per the germline V gene, CDR1 is MGHRA and CDR2 is YSYEKL. This CDR3 has 14 residues. CDR3 sequence reads: CASSLDRALYEQYF. CDR3 nucleotides: TGCGCCAGCAGCCTTGACAGGGCTCTGTACGAGCAGTACTTC.

The chain has TRBV19 and TRBJ1-2, with 7 bases that match TRBD1. Trimming at V came to 4 bases and at J to 2 bases, leaving 4 bases not matched to a gene. CDR1 and CDR2 (germline): LNHDA, SQIVND (reference sequence). CDR3 size: 14 residues. CDR3 DNA sequence: TGTGCCAGTAGTAACAGGGGCGGAAACTATGGCTACACCTTC. It specifies CASSNRGGNYGYTF. Looking up the rest from reference TRBV19 and TRBJ1-2 gives the full variable domain: DGGITQSPKYLFRKEGQNVTLSCEQNLNHDAMYWYRQDPGQGLRLIYYSQIVNDFQKGDIAEGYSVSREKKESFPLTVTSAQKNPTAFYLCASSNRGGNYGYTFGSGTRLTVV.

This chain uses TRBV25-1 with TRBJ1-1, with unresolved D. Trimming took off 6 bases at V and 1 base at J, with 3 bases between the two ends. The CDR3 covers 11 residues. Germline values: CDR1 MGHDK, CDR2 SYGVNS. DNA for the CDR3: TGTGCCAGCAGGAGGAACACTGAAGCTTTCTTT. Protein: CASRRNTEAFF.

This clone has a handful of counts. The V gene is TRBV6-6, the J gene TRBJ2-3; D is perhaps TRBD2 (5 bases). Germline loops: CDR1 MNHNY, CDR2 SVGAGI (reference sequence). Trimming left V 2 bases short and J 2 bases short, with 14 bases between. The CDR3 totals 16 residues. CDR3 loop: CASSYEAELNTDTQYF. In DNA form, the CDR3 reads TGTGCCAGCAGTTACGAAGCGGAGCTAAACACAGATACGCAGTATTTT.

J is TRBJ1-5 and V is TRBV19, with D perhaps TRBD1 (6 bases). From germline, CDR1 is LNHDA and CDR2 SQIVND (reference sequence). This CDR3 has 15 amino acids. With 3 bases removed from V and 3 bases from J, the gap between germline ends came to 12 bases. DNA of the CDR3: TGTGCCAGTAGTATCCCACAGGGTTTCAATCAGCCCCAGCATTTT. Protein: CASSIPQGFNQPQHF.

The chain has TRBV18 and TRBJ1-1, with D tentatively TRBD1 (5 bases). Germline values: CDR1 KGHSH, CDR2 LQKENI. CDR3 length: 14 amino acids. V lost 0 bases and J lost 4, with 9 bases in between. The CDR3 loop is CASSPPSRVTEAFF. The CDR3 DNA reads TGTGCCAGCTCACCACCGTCCAGGGTCACTGAAGCTTTCTTT. The full variable domain, in which reference TRBV18 and TRBJ1-1 provide the parts outside the CDR3, is NAGVMQNPRHLVRRRGQEARLRCSPMKGHSHVYWYRQLPEEGLKFMVYLQKENIIDESGMPKERFSAEFPKEGPSILRIQQVVRGDSAAYFCASSPPSRVTEAFFGQGTRLTVV.

This chain links TRBV5-6 with TRBJ2-7; 7 nucleotides agree with TRBD2. CDR3 size: 14 residues. CDR1 SGHDT and CDR2 YYEEEE come from the germline V gene. The V gene end was trimmed by 0 bases and the J gene end by 4 bases; junction bases not matched to a gene: 4. This CDR3 is CASSLGGRVYEQYF. The CDR3 DNA sequence: TGTGCCAGCAGCTTGGGTGGGAGGGTGTACGAGCAGTACTTC.

The V gene is TRBV19, the J gene TRBJ1-2; 8 bases map to TRBD1. Germline-derived CDR1 and CDR2 are LNHDA and SQIVND (reference sequence). This CDR3 contains 15 residues. Unmatched junction bases numbered 9, after V lost 6 bases and J lost 3 bases. The CDR3 nucleotides are TGTGCCAGTAGCCTAATCGGACAGGGTGACTATGGCTACACCTTC. Translating it yields CASSLIGQGDYGYTF.

The CDR3, as DNA: TGTGCCAGCAGCATCGGACAGGCAAGTGGCACTGAAGCTTTCTTT. Translation gives CASSIGQASGTEAFF. V gene TRBV7-9 combines with J gene TRBJ1-1; 7 bases are a match to TRBD1. V lost 5 bases, J lost 4 bases, and 10 bases stayed unmatched. This CDR3 contains 15 residues. Germline V gene lookup returns CDR1 SEHNR and CDR2 FQNEAQ (reference sequence).

The chain couples TRBV11-3 to TRBJ2-3; D possibly corresponds to TRBD1 (6 bases). The ends were cut back, 3 bases at V and 2 bases at J, with 12 bases in the middle. The CDR3 sequence is 15 residues long. CDR1 and CDR2 (germline): SGHNT, YENEEA. CDR3: CASSFGRGFTDTQYF. The DNA of the CDR3 is TGTGCCAGCAGCTTTGGCAGGGGATTCACAGATACGCAGTATTTT.

This clone was detected a few times. The V call is TRBV19, the J call TRBJ2-2, with D unclear. This CDR3 spans 11 amino acids. The V gene's germline CDR1 is LNHDA and CDR2 SQIVND (reference sequence). V was shortened by 6 bases and J by 8 bases, with 7 bases between the two germline ends. The CDR3 loop reads CASRIPGELFF. CDR3 in DNA: TGTGCCAGTAGAATACCAGGGGAGCTGTTTTTT. Filled out from reference TRBV19 and TRBJ2-2, the complete variable domain reads DGGITQSPKYLFRKEGQNVTLSCEQNLNHDAMYWYRQDPGQGLRLIYYSQIVNDFQKGDIAEGYSVSREKKESFPLTVTSAQKNPTAFYLCASRIPGELFFGEGSRLTVL.

V gene TRBV28 combines with J gene TRBJ1-3; D unclear. V was shortened by 7 bases and J by 2 bases, with 12 bases between the two germline ends. The CDR3 is 14 residues long. The V gene's germline CDR1 is MDHEN and CDR2 SYDVKM. The CDR3 is CASTPRRAGNTIYF. The CDR3 DNA reads TGTGCCAGCACCCCAAGGAGGGCTGGAAACACCATATATTTT.

This chain connects TRBV5-1 to TRBJ1-1; D possibly corresponds to TRBD1 (6 bases). Germline V gene sequence: CDR1 SGHRS, CDR2 YFSETQ. V dropped 4 bases and J dropped 1 base, with 8 bases sitting between them. CDR3 length: 13 amino acids. The CDR3 nucleotides are TGCGCCAGCAGCCGGGACACGAACACTGAAGCTTTCTTT. It translates to CASSRDTNTEAFF.